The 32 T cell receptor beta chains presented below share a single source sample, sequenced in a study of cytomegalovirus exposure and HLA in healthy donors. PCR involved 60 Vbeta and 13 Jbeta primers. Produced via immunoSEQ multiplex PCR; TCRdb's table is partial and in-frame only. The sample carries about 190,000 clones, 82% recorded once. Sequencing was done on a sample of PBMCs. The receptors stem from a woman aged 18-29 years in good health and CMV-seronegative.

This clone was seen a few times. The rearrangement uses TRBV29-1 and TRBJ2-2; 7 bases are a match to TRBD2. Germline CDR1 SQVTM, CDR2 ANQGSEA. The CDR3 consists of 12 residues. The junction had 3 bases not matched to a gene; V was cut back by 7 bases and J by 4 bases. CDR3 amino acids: CSGEGRTGELFF. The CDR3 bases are TGCAGCGGGGAGGGCCGCACCGGGGAGCTGTTTTTT.

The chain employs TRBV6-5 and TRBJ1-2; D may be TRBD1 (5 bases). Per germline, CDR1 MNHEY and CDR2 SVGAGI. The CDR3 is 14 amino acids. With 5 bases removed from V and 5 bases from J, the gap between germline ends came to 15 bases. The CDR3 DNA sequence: TGTGCCAGCAGTACTCAGTCAGGGATGTATGGCTACACCTTC. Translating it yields CASSTQSGMYGYTF.

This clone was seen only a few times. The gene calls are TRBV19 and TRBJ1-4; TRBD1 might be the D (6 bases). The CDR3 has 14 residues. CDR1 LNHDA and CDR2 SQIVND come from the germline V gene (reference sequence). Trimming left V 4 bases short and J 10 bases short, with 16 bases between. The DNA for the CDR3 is TGTGCCAGTAGTACTCGGGGGGCGACGTCAAAACTGTTTTTT. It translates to CASSTRGATSKLFF.

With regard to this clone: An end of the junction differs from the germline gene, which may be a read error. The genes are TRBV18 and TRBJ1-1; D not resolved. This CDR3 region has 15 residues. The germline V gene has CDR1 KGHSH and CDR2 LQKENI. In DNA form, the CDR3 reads TGTGCCAGCTCCCCACTCGAGACTGTGAACACTGAAGCTTTCTTT. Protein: CASSPLETVNTEAFF.

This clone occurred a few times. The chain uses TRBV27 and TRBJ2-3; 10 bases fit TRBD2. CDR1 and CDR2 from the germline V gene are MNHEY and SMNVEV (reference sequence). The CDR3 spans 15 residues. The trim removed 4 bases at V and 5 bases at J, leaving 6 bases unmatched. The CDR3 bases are TGTGCCAGCAGTTCTCAACTAGCGGGACTAGATACGCAGTATTTT. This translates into CASSSQLAGLDTQYF.

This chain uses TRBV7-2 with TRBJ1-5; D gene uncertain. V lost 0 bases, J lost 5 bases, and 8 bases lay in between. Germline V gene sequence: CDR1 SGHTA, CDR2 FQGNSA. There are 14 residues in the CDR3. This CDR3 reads CASSLAPVDQPQHF. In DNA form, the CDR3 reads TGTGCCAGCAGCTTAGCGCCAGTGGATCAGCCCCAGCATTTT. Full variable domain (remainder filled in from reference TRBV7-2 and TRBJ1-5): GAGVSQSPSNKVTEKGKDVELRCDPISGHTALYWYRQSLGQGLEFLIYFQGNSAPDKSGLPSDRFSAERTGGSVSTLTIQRTQQEDSAVYLCASSLAPVDQPQHFGDGTRLSIL.

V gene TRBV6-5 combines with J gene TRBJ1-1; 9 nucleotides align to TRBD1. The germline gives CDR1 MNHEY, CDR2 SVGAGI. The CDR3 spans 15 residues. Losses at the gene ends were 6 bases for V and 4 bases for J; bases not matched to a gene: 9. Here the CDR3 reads CASRATGGRSTEAFF. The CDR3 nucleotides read TGTGCCAGCAGAGCGACAGGGGGACGAAGCACTGAAGCTTTCTTT.

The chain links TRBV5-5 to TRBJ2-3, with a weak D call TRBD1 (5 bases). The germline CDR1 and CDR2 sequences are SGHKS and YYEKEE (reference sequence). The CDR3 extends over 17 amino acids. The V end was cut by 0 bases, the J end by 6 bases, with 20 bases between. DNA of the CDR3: TGTGCCAGCAGCTTGGCCGCAGTCATAAGGGGTATCGATACGCAGTATTTT. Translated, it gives CASSLAAVIRGIDTQYF.

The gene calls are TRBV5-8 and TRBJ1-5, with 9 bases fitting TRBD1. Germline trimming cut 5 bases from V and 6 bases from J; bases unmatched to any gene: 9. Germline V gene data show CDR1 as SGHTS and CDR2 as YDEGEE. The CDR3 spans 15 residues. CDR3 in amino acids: CASRKTGGRGQPQHF. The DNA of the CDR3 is TGTGCCAGCAGGAAGACAGGGGGACGGGGTCAGCCCCAGCATTTT.

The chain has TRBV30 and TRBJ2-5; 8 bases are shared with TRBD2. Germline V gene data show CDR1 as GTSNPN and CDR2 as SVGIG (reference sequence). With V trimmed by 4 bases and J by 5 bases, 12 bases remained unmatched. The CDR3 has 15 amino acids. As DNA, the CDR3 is TGTGCCTGGAATAGCGGCGGGAGGCGGAGCGAGACCCAGTACTTC. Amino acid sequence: CAWNSGGRRSETQYF.

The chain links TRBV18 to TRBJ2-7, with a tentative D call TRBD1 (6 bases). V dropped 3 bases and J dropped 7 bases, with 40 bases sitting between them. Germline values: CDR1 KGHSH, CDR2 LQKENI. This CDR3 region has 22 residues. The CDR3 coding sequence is TGTGCCAGCTCACCTCCCCCGCCATTGACAGGCACAACAGTGGCCATCATTGGGGAGCAGTACTTC. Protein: CASSPPPPLTGTTVAIIGEQYF.

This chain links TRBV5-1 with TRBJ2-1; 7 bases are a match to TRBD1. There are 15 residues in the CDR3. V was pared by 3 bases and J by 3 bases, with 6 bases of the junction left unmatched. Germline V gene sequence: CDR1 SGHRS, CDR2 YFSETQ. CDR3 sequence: CASSSGTELYNEQFF. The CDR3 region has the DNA TGCGCCAGCAGCTCCGGGACAGAGCTCTACAATGAGCAGTTCTTC.

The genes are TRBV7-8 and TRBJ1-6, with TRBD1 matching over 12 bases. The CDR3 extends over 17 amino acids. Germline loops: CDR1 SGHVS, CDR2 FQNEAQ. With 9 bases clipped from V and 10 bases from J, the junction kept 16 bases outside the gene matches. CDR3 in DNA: TGTGCCAGTGAAAATTCGGGACAGGGGGCCGATTTCTCACCCCTCCACTTT. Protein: CASENSGQGADFSPLHF.

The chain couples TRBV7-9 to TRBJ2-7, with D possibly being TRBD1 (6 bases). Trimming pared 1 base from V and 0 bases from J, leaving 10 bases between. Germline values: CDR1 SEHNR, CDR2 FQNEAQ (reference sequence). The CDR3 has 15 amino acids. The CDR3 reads CASSLGGPNSYEQYF. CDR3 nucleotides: TGTGCCAGCAGCTTAGGGGGGCCCAACTCCTACGAGCAGTACTTC.

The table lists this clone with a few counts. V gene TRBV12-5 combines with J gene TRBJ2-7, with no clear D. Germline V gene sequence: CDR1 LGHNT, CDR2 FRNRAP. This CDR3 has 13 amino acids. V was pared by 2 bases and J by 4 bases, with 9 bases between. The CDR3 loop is CASGLMGRYEQYF. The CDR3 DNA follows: TGTGCTAGTGGTTTGATGGGCAGATACGAGCAGTACTTC.

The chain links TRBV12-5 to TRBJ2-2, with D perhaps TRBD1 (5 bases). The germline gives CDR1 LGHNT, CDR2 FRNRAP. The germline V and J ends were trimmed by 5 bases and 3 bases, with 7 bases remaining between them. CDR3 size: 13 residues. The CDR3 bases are TGTGCTAGTGGTATAGGGGACACCGGGGAGCTGTTTTTT. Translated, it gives CASGIGDTGELFF.

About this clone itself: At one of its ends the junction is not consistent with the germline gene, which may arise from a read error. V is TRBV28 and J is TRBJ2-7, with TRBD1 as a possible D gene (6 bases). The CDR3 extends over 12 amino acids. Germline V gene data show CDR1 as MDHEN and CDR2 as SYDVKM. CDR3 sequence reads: CASSPNVGHPDF. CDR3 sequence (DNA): TGTGCCAGCAGTCCGAATGTGGGACATCCCGACTTC.

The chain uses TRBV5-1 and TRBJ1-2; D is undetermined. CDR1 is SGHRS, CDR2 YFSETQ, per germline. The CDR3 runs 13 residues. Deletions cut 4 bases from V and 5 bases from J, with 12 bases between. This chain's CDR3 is CASSPIGGYGYTF. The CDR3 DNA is TGCGCCAGCAGCCCCATCGGCGGGTATGGCTACACCTTC.

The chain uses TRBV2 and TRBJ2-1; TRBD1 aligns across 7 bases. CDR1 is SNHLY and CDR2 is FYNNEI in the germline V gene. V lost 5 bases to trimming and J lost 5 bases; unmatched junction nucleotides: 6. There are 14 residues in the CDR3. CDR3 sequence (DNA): TGTGCCAGCAGTTCCAGGGGGTCTCACAATGAGCAGTTCTTC. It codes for CASSSRGSHNEQFF.

CDR3 loop: CASSPGGNTEAFF. CDR3 nucleotides: TGTGCCAGTAGTCCTGGAGGGAACACTGAAGCTTTCTTT. V and J are TRBV19 and TRBJ1-1; D remains unclear. CDR1 and CDR2 from the germline V gene are LNHDA and SQIVND (reference sequence). V was pared by 5 bases and J by 1 base, with 8 bases between. The CDR3 is made up of 13 amino acids.

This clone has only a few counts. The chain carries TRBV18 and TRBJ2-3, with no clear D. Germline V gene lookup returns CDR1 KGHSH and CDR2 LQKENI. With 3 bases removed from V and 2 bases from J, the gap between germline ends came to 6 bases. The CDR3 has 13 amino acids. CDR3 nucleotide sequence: TGTGCCAGCTCACCCCCTATCACAGATACGCAGTATTTT. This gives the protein CASSPPITDTQYF.

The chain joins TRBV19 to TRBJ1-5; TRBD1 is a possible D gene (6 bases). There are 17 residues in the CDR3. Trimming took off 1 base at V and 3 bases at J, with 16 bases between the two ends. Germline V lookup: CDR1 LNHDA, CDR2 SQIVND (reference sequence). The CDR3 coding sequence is TGTGCCAGTAGTATAGTGCGGGGGCTAGGAGTCAATCAGCCCCAGCATTTT. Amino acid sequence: CASSIVRGLGVNQPQHF.

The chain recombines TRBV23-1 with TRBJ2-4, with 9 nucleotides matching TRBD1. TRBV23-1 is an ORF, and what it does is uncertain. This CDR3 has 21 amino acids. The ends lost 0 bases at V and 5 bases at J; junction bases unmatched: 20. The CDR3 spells CASSQSPKDRGLKRVENIQYF. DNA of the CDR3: TGCGCCAGCAGTCAATCTCCCAAGGACAGGGGATTAAAGAGGGTGGAAAACATTCAGTACTTC.

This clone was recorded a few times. The CDR3 is CSAGTPEAFF. The CDR3 region has the DNA TGCAGTGCTGGGACACCCGAAGCTTTCTTT. This chain joins TRBV20-1 and TRBJ1-1; D might be TRBD1 (6 bases). This CDR3 has 10 amino acids. V lost 5 bases and J 8 bases, leaving 9 bases between the germline ends. Germline CDR1 DFQATT, CDR2 SNEGSKA (reference sequence).

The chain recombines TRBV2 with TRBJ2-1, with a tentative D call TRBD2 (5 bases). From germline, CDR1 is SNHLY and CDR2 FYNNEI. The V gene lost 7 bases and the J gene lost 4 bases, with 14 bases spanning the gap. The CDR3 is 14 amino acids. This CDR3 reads CASTWDGGYNEQFF. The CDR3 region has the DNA TGTGCCAGCACCTGGGATGGAGGTTACAATGAGCAGTTCTTC.

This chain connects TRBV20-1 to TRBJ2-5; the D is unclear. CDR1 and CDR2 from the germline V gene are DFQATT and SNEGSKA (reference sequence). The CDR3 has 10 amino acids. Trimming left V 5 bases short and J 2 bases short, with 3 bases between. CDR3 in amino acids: CSAHQETQYF. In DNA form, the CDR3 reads TGCAGTGCTCATCAAGAGACCCAGTACTTC.

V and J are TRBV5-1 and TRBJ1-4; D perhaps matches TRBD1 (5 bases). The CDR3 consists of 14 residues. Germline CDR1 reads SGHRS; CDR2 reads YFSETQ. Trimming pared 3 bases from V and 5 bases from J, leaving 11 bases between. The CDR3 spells CASSSGGRNEKLFF. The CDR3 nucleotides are TGCGCCAGCAGCTCGGGGGGGAGGAATGAAAAACTGTTTTTT.

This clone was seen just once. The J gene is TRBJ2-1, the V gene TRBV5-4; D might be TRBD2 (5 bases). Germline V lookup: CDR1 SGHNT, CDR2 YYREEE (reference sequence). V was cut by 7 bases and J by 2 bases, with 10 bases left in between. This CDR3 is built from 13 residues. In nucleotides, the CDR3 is TGTGCCAGCGAGGGCACCCCCTACAATGAGCAGTTCTTC. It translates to CASEGTPYNEQFF.

The CDR3 coding sequence is TGTGCCATCAGTGTGGGGGACAGGTGGATCCCAGTAGGGCCGGACGAGCAGTACTTC. Translating gives CAISVGDRWIPVGPDEQYF. V and J are TRBV10-3 and TRBJ2-7, with 8 bases aligning to TRBD1. This CDR3 region has 19 residues. The V gene's germline CDR1 is ENHRY and CDR2 SYGVKD. The V gene end was trimmed by 4 bases and the J gene end by 5 bases; junction bases not matched to a gene: 22.

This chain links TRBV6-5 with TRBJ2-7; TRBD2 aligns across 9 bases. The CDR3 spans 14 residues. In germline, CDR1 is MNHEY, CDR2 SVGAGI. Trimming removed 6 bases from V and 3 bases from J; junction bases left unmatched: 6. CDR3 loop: CASSFLSGGYEQYF. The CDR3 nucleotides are TGTGCCAGCAGCTTCCTTAGCGGGGGCTACGAGCAGTACTTC.

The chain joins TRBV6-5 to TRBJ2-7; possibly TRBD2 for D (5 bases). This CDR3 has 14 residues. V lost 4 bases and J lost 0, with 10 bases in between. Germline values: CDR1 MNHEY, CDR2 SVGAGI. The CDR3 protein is CASSSEDYSYEQYF. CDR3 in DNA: TGTGCCAGCAGTTCGGAGGATTACTCCTACGAGCAGTACTTC.

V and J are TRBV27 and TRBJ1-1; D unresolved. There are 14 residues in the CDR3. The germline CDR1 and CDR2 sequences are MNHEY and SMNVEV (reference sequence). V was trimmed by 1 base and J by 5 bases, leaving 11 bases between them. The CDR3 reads CASSLFRGRTEAFF. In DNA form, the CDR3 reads TGTGCCAGCAGTTTATTCCGAGGCAGAACTGAAGCTTTCTTT.